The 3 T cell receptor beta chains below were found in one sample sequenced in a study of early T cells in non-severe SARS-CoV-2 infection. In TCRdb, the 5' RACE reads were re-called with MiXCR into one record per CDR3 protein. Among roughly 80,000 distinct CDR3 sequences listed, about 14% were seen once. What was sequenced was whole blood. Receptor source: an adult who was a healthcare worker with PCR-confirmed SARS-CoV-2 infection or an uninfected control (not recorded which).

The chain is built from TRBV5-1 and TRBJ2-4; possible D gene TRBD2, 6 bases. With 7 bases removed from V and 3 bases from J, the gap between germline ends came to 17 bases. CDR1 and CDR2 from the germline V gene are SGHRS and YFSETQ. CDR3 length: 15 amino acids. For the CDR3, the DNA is TGCGCCAGCTGCGCGGGGTCAAGGGGCAAAAACATTCAGTACTTC. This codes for CASCAGSRGKNIQYF. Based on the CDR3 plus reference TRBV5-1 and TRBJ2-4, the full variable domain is KAGVTQTPRYLIKTRGQQVTLSCSPISGHRSVSWYQQTPGQGLQFLFEYFSETQRNKGNFPGRFSGRQFSNSRSEMNVSTLELGDSALYLCASCAGSRGKNIQYFGAGTRLSVL.

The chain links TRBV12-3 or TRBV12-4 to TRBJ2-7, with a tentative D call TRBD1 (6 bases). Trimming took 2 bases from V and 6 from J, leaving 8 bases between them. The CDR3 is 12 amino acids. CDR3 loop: CASSLRGFEQYF. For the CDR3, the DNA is TGTGCCAGCAGTTTAAGGGGGTTCGAGCAGTACTTC.

The CDR3 sequence: CASSGGHTPWKSPLHF. The DNA for the CDR3 is TGTGCCAGCAGCGGGGGTCACACACCTTGGAAGTCACCCCTCCACTTT. This chain joins TRBV9 and TRBJ1-6, with D hard to call. V gave up 3 bases and J gave up 10 bases, with 20 bases separating them. This CDR3 region has 16 residues. Germline V CDR1 and CDR2: SGDLS, YYNGEE.